Sequencing of this TCR beta chain was carried out in a study of blood T cell repertoires in COVID-19. Profiling relied on immunoSEQ multiplex PCR, and the TCRdb table lists in-frame clones only, not all of them. This sample carries under 350,000 clones, about nine tenths of them seen once, and the ten largest clones take under 7%. J was trimmed by 3 bases and V by 7 bases; bases with no gene match: 8. CDR3 length: 14 amino acids. Germline CDR1 is MDHEN and CDR2 is SYDVKM. The sequence derives from a woman aged 25-40 years with COVID-19, enrolled during active disease. The sample taken for sequencing was peripheral blood. The J gene is TRBJ2-7, the V gene TRBV28; 8 positions agree with TRBD1. The CDR3 sequence: CASTPTGTGYEQYF. As DNA, the CDR3 is TGTGCCAGCACCCCCACCGGGACAGGCTACGAGCAGTACTTC.